This TCR beta chain came from a study of chemoradiotherapy in HPV16-positive cancers. This clone came up once. The antigen is not known. Study-level results: Functional assays defining HPV-specific T cells used only a couple of HPV16-positive patients.

Germline-derived CDR1 and CDR2 are MNHEY and SMNVEV (reference sequence). V was trimmed by 6 bases and J by 8 bases, leaving 16 bases between them. The CDR3 consists of 14 residues. The data were produced by immunoSEQ multiplex PCR, yet TCRdb's version contains in-frame clones alone and is incomplete. The table includes more than 35,000 clones, more than 75% detected once. The sequencing used blood, collected from a patient who underwent chemoradiotherapy. This TCR came from a human donor with HPV-associated anogenital cancer. This chain uses TRBV27 with TRBJ1-4; D may be TRBD1 (5 bases). Here the CDR3 DNA reads TGTGCCAGCAGCGTCACAGGTTTAAGGGAAAAACTGTTTTTT. Residues: CASSVTGLREKLFF.